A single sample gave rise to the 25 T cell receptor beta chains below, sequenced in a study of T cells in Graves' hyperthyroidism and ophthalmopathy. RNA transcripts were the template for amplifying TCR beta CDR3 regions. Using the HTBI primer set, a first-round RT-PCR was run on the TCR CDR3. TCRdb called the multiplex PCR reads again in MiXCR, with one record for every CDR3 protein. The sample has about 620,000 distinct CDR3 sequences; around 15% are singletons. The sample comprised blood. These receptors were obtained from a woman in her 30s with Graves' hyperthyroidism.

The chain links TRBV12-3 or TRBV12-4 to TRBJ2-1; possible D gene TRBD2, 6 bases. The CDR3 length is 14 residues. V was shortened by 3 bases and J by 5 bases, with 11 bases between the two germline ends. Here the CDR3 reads CASSFTSRDNEQFF. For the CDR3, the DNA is TGTGCCAGCAGTTTTACTAGCCGAGACAATGAGCAGTTCTTC.

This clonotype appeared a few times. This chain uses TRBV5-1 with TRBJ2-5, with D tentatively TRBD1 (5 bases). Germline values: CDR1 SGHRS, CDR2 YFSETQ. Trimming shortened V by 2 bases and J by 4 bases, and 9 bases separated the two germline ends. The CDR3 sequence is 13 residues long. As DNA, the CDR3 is TGCGCCAGCAGCTTTTCAGGGTTAGAGACCCAGTACTTC. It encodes CASSFSGLETQYF. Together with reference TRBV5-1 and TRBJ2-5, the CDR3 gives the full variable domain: KAGVTQTPRYLIKTRGQQVTLSCSPISGHRSVSWYQQTPGQGLQFLFEYFSETQRNKGNFPGRFSGRQFSNSRSEMNVSTLELGDSALYLCASSFSGLETQYFGPGTRLLVL.

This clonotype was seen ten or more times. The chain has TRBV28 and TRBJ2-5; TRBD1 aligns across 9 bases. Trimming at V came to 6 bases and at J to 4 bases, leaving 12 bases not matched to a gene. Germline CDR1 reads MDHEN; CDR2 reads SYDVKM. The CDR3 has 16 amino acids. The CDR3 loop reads CASRTTGGASPETQYF. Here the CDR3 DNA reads TGTGCCAGCAGAACCACAGGGGGCGCTTCTCCAGAGACCCAGTACTTC.

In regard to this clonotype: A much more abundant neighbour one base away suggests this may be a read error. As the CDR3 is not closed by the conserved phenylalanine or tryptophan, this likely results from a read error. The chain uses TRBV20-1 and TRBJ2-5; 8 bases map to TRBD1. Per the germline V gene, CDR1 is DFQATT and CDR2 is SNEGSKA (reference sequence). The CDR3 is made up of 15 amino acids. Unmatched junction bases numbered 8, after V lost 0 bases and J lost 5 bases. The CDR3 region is CSARDRRTGLETQYL. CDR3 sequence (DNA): TGCAGTGCTAGAGATCGGAGGACAGGGCTGGAGACCCAGTACCTC.

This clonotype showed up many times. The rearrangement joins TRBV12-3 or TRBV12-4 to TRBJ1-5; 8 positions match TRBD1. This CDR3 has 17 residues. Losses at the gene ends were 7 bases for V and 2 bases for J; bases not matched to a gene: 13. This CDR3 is CASNIFRTGKGNQPQHF. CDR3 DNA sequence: TGTGCCAGCAATATTTTCAGGACAGGGAAAGGCAATCAGCCCCAGCATTTT.

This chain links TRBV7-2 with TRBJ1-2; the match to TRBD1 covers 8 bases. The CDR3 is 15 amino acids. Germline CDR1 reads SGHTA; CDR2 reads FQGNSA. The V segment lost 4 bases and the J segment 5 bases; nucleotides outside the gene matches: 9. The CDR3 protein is CASSSRTGRGYGYTF. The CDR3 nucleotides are TGTGCCAGCAGCTCTCGGACAGGGCGAGGATATGGCTACACCTTC.

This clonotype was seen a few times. CDR3 coding DNA: TGCAGCGGGCTAGACCAGGGGTACTATGGCTACACCTTC. Its protein is CSGLDQGYYGYTF. The gene calls are TRBV29-1 and TRBJ1-2, with D possibly matching TRBD1 (6 bases). The germline gives CDR1 SQVTM, CDR2 ANQGSEA. Trimming removed 7 bases at V and 3 bases at J, with 15 bases between. The CDR3 consists of 13 residues.

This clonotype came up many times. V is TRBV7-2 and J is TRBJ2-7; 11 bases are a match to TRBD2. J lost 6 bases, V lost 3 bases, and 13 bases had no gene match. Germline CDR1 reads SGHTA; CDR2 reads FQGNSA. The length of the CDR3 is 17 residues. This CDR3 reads CASSFSNLAGGPGEQYF. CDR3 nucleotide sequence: TGTGCCAGCAGCTTCAGTAATTTAGCGGGAGGGCCAGGCGAGCAGTACTTC.

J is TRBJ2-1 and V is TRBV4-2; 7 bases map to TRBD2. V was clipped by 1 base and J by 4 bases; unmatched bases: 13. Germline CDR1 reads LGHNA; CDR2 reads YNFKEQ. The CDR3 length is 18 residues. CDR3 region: CASSQGYNGRSSYNEQFF. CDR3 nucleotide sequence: TGTGCCAGCAGCCAAGGGTATAACGGGAGGTCATCTTACAATGAGCAGTTCTTC.

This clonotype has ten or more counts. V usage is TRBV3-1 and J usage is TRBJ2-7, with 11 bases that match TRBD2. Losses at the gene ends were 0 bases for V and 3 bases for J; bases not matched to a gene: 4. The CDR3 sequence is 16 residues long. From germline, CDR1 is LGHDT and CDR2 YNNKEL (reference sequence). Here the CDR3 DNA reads TGTGCCAGCAGCCAAGAGGAGCTAGCGGGAGGCTACGAGCAGTACTTC. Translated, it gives CASSQEELAGGYEQYF.

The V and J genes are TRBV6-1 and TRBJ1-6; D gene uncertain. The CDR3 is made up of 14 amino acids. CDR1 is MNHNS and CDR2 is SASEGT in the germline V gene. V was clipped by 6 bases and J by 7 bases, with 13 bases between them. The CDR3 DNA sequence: TGTGCCAGCAGATTAGGACGGCTCAATTCACCCCTCCACTTT. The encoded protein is CASRLGRLNSPLHF.

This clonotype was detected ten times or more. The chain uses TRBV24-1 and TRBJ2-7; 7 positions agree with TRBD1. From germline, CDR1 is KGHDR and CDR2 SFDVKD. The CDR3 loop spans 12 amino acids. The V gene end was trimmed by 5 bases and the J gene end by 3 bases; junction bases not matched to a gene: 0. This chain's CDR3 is CATSAGGYEQYF. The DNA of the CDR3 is TGTGCCACCAGTGCAGGGGGCTACGAGCAGTACTTC.

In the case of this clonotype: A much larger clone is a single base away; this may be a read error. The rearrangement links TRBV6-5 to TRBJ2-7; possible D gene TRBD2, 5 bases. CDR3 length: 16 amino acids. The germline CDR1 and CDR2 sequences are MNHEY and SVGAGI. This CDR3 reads CASSLYDLAVPYERYF. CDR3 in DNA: TGTGCCAGCAGCTTATATGACCTAGCCGTCCCCTACGAGCGGTACTTC.

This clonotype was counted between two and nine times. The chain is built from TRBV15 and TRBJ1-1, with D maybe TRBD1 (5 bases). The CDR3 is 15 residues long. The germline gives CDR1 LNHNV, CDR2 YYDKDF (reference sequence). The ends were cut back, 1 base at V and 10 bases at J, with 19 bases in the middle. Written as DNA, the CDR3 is TGTGCCACCAGCAGAGCTCTGACTGACCCGGGGGGAGCTTTCTTT. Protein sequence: CATSRALTDPGGAFF.

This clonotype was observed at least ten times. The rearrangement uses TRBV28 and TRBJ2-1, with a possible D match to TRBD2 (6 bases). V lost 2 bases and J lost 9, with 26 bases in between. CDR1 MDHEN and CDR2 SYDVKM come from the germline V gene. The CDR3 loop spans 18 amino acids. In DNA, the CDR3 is TGTGCCAGCAGTTTAAACCCCCCACTGACTAACGGGAGTAGTGAGCAGTTCTTC. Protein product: CASSLNPPLTNGSSEQFF.

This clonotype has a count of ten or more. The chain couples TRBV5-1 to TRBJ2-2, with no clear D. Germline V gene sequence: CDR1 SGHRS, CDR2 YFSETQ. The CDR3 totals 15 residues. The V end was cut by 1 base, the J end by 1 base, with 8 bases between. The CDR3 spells CASSLRSMNTGELFF. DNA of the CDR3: TGCGCCAGCAGCTTGAGATCGATGAACACCGGGGAGCTGTTTTTT. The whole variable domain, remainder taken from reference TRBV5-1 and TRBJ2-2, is KAGVTQTPRYLIKTRGQQVTLSCSPISGHRSVSWYQQTPGQGLQFLFEYFSETQRNKGNFPGRFSGRQFSNSRSEMNVSTLELGDSALYLCASSLRSMNTGELFFGEGSRLTVL.

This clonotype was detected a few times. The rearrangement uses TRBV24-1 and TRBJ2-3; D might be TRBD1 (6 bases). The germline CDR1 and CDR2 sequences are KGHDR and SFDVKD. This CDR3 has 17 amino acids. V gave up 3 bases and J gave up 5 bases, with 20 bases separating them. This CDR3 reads CATSDPGQSPLLDTQYF. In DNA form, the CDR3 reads TGTGCCACCAGTGATCCTGGACAGTCCCCGCTACTAGATACGCAGTATTTT.

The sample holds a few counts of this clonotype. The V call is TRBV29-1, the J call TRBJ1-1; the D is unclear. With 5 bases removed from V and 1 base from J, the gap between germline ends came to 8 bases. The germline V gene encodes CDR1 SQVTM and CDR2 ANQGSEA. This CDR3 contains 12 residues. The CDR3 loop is CSVSVSNTEAFF. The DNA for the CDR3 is TGCAGCGTTTCAGTCTCGAACACTGAAGCTTTCTTT.

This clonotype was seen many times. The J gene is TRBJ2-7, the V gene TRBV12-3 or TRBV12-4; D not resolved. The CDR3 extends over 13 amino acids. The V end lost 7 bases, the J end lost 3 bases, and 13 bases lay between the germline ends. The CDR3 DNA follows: TGTGCCAGCACCATTGAACAGAACTACGAGCAGTACTTC. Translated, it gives CASTIEQNYEQYF.

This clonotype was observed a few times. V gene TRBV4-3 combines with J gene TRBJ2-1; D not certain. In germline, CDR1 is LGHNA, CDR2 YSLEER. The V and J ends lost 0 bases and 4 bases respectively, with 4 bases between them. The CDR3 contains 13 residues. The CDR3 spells CASSQEGYNEQFF. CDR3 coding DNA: TGCGCCAGCAGCCAAGAGGGGTACAATGAGCAGTTCTTC.

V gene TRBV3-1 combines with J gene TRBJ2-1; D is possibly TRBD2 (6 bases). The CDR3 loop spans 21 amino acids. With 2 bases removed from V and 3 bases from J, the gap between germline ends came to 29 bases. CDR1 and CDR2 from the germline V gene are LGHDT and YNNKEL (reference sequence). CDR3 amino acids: CASSQLVTRELPQKNYNEQFF. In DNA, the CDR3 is TGTGCCAGCAGCCAACTCGTGACGCGGGAACTGCCCCAAAAAAACTACAATGAGCAGTTCTTC.

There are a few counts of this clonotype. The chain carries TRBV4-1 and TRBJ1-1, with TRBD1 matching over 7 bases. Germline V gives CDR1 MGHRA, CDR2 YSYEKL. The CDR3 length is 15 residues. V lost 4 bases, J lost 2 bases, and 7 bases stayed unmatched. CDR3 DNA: TGCGCCAGCAGCCGTACAGACAGGGCAAACACTGAAGCTTTCTTT. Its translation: CASSRTDRANTEAFF.

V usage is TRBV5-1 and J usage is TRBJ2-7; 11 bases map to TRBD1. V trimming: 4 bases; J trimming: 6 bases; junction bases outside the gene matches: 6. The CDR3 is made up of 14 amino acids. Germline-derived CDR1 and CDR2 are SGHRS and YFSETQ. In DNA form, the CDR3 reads TGCGCCAGCAGCCGCGGGACAGGGGGAGCCGAGCAGTACTTC. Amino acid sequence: CASSRGTGGAEQYF.

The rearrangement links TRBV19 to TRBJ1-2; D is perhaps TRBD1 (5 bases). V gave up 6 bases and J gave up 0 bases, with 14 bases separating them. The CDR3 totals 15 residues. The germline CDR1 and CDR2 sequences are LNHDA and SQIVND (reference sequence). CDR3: CASRPSGDANYGYTF. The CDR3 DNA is TGTGCCAGTAGACCTAGCGGGGACGCTAACTATGGCTACACCTTC.

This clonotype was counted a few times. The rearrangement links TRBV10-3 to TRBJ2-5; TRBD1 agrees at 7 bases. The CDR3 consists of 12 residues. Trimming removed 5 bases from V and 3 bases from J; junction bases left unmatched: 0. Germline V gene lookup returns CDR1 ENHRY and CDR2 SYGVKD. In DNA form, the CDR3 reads TGTGCCATCAGTACAGGGGAAGAGACCCAGTACTTC. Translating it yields CAISTGEETQYF.